This T cell receptor beta chain is from a study of T cell responses to AZD1222 COVID-19 vaccine. Whole-study results and caveats: Repertoires were obtained only post-peak T cell response. Clonal diversity was possibly underestimated, and white British individuals and females predominated among donors. Along spike, vaccine-associated CD4 TCRs were found throughout, with dominance at 160-218 and 743-854. Among spike-specific TCRs, nearly half reportedly target unmutated variant regions.

Germline loops: CDR1 LGHDT, CDR2 YNNKEL (reference sequence). The CDR3 runs to 15 residues. Trimming removed 0 bases at V and 5 bases at J, with 10 bases between. As concerns this clone: Antigen: not known.

Assay used: immunoSEQ multiplex PCR; TCRdb lists only in-frame clones, some missing. The sample shows 150,000 to 200,000 clones, 75% to 90% of them seen only once. The chain is built from TRBV3-1 (or the pseudogene TRBV3-2) and TRBJ2-2; D gene uncertain. The TCR comes from an adult in good health. Sample: peripheral blood, taken on day 0 of MenACWY control vaccination. The CDR3 reads CASSQEIGGTGELFF. In nucleotides, the CDR3 is TGTGCCAGCAGCCAAGAAATTGGCGGTACCGGGGAGCTGTTTTTT.